The T cell receptor beta chain described here comes from a study of cytomegalovirus exposure and HLA in healthy donors. Turning to the study itself: Early on, a data release was issued that held about 85 million unique TCRs from HLA-typed donors.

PCR used 60 Vbeta primers and 13 Jbeta primers. The assay was immunoSEQ multiplex PCR, and TCRdb's table has in-frame clones only and misses some. The data show 60,000 to 70,000 clones, roughly 74% seen once. The study's findings and limits: Later findings reportedly placed an Asian-associated ancestry cluster below the approximately 670-donor mean for N-insertions. In a later analysis, the majority of CMV-associated beta chains seemingly showed HLA restriction.

A word on this clone: Its antigen is currently unknown.

There are 15 residues in the CDR3. The V gene lost 3 bases and the J gene lost 4 bases, with 16 bases spanning the gap. CDR1 and CDR2 from the germline V gene are SGHDT and YYEEEE. The sequenced sample consisted of PBMCs. The chain combines TRBV5-6 with TRBJ1-2; no clear D. This sequence was found in a woman aged 35 to 49 in good health and CMV-seropositive. CDR3 sequence reads: CASSSARAGTYGYTF. The CDR3 bases are TGTGCCAGCAGCTCCGCTCGAGCAGGAACCTATGGCTACACCTTC. Full variable domain (rest looked up from reference TRBV5-6 and TRBJ1-2): DAGVTQSPTHLIKTRGQQVTLRCSPKSGHDTVSWYQQALGQGPQFIFQYYEEEERQRGNFPDRFSGHQFPNYSSELNVNALLLGDSALYLCASSSARAGTYGYTFGSGTRLTVV.